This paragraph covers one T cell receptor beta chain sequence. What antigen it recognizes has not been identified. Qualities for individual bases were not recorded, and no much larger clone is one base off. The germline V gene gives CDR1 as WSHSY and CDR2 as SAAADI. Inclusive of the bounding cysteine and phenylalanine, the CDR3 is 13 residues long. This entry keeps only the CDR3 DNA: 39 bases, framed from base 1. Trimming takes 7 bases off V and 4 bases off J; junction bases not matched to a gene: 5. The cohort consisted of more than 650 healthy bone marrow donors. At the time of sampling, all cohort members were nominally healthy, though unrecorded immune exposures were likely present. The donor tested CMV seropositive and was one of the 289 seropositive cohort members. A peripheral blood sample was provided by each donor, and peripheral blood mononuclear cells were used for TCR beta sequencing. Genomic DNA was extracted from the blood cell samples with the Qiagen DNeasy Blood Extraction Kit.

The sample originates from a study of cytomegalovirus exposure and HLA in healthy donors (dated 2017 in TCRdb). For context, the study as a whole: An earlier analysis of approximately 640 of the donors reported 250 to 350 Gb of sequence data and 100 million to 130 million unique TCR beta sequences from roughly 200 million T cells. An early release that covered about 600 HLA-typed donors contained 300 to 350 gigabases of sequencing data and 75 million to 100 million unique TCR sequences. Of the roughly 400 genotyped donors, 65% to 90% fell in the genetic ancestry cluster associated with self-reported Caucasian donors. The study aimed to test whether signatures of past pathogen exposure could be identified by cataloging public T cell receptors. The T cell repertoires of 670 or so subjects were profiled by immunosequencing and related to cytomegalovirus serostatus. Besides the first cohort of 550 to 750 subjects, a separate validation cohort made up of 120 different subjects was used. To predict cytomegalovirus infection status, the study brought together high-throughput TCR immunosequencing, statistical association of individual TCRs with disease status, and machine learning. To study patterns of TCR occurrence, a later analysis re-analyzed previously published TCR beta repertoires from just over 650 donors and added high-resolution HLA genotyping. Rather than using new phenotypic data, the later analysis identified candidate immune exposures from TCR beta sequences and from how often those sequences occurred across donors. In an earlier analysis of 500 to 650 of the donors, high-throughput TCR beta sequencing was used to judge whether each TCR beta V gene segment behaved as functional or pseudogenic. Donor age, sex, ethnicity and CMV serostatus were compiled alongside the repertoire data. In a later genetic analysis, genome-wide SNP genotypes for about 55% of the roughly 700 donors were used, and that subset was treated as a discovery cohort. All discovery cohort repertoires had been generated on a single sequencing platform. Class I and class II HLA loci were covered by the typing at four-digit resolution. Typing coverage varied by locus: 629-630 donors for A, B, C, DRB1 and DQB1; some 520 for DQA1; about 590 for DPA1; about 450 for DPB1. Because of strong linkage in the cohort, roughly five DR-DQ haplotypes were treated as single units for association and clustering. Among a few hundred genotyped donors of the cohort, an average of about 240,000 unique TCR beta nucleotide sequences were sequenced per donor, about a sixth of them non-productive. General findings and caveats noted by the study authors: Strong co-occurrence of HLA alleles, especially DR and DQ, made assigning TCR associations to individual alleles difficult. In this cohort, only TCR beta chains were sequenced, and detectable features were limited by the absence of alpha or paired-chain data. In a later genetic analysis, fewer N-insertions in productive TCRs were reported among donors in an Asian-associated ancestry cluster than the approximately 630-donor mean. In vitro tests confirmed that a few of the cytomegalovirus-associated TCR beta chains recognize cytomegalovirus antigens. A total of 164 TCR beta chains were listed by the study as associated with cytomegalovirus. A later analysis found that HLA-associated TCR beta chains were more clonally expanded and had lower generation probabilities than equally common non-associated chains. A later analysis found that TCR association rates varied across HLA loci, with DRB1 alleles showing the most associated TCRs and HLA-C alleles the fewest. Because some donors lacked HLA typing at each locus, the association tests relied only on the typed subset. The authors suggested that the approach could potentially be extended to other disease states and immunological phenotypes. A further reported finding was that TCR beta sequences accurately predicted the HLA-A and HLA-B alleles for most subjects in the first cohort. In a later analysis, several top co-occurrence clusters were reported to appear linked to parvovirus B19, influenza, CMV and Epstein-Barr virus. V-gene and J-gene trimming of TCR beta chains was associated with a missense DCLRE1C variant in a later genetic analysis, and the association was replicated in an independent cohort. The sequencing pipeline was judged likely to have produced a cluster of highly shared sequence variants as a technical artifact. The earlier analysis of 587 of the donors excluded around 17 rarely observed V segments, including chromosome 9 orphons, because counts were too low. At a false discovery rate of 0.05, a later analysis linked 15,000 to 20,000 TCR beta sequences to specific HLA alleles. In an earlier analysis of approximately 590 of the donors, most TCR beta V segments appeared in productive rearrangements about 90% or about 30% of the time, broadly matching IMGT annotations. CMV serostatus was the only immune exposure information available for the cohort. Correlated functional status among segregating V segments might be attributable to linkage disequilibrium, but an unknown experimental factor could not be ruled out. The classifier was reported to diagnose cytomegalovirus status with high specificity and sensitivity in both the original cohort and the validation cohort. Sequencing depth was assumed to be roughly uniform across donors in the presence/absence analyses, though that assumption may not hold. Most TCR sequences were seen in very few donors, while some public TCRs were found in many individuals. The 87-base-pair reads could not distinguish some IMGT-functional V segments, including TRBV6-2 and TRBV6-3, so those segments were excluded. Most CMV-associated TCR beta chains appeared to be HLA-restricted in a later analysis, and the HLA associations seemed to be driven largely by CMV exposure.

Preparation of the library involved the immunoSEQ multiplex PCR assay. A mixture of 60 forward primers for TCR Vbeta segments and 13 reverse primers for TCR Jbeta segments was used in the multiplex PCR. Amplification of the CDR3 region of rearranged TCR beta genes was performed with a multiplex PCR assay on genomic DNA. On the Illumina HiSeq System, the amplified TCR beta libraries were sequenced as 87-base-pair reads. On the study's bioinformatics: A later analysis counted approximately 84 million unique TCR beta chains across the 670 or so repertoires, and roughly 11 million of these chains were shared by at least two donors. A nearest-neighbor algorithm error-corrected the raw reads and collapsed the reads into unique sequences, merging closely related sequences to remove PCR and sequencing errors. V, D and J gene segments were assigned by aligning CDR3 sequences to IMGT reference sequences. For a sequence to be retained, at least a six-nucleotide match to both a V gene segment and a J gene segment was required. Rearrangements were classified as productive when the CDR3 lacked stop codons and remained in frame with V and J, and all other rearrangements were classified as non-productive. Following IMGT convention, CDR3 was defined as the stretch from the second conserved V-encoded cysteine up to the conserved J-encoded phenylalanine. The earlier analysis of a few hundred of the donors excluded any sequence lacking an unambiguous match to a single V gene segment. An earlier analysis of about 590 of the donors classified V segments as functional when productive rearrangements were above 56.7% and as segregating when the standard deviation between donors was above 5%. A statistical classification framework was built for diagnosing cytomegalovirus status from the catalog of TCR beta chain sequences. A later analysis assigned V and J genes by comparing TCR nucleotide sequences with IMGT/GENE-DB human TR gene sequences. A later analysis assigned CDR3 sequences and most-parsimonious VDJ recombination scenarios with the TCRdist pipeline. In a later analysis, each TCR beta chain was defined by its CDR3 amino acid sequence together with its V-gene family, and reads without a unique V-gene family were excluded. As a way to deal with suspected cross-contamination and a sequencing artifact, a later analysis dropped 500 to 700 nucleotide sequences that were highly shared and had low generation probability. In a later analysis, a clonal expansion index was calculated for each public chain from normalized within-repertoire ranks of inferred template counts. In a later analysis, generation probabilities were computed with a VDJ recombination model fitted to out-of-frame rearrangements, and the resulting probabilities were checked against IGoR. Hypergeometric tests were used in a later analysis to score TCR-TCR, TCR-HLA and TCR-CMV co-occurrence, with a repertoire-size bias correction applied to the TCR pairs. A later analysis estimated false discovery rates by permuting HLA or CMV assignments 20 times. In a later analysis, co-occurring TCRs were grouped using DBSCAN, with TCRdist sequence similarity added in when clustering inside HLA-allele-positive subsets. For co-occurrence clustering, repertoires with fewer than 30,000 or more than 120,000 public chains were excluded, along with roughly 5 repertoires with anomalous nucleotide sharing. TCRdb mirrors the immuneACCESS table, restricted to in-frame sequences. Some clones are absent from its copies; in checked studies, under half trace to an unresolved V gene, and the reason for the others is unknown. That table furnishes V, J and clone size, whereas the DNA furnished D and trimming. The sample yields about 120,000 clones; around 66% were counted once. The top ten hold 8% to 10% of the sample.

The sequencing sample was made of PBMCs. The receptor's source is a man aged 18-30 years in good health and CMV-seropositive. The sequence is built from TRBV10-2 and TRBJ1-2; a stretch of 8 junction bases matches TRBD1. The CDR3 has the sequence CASTDRGPYGYTF. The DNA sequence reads TGCGCCAGCACCGACAGGGGCCCCTATGGCTACACCTTC.